A selection of T cell receptor beta chains follows, all from one sample in a study of post-analysis software for immune sequencing data. MiXCR was run by TCRdb on the PCR reads, yielding one entry per CDR3 protein. The data show about 820,000 distinct CDR3 sequences, 53% seen once. Sequences were obtained from blood. The origin of the receptors is a girl between 10 and 17 years old with multiple sclerosis. The CDR3 runs from the conserved cysteine through the conserved F or W. D genes are given only for firm matches. Some rows have no size entry. The others give once, few or many, or a class for an expanded clone.

V gene	D gene	clone size	J gene	CDR3 protein	CDR3 DNA
TRBV3-1	-	-	TRBJ2-2	CASSPTGTAGELFF	TGTGCCAGCAGCCCGACAGGGACTGCCGGGGAGCTGTTTTTT
TRBV5-1	-	few	TRBJ2-7	CASSFRTEAYEQYF	TGCGCCAGCAGCTTCAGGACGGAGGCCTACGAGCAGTACTTC
TRBV6-1	TRBD1	-	TRBJ2-3	CASSEGVQGADTQYF	TGTGCCAGCAGTGAAGGTGTACAGGGGGCAGATACGCAGTATTTT
TRBV11-2	TRBD1	-	TRBJ2-1	CASSELGTASYNEQFF	TGTGCCAGCAGCGAGCTTGGGACAGCCTCCTACAATGAGCAGTTCTTC
TRBV5-1	-	-	TRBJ1-1	CASSLVPSSNTEAFF	TGCGCCAGCAGCTTGGTACCCAGTAGCAACACTGAAGCTTTCTTT
TRBV7-9	-	few	TRBJ2-7	CASSLLESAYEQYF	TGTGCCAGCAGCTTATTAGAATCTGCCTACGAGCAGTACTTC
TRBV7-2	-	-	TRBJ1-1	CASSPNPGLMEAFF	TGTGCCAGCAGCCCGAACCCGGGACTCATGGAAGCTTTCTTT
TRBV14	-	-	TRBJ2-1	CASSQGQGYYNEQFF	TGTGCCAGCAGTCAGGGGCAGGGCTACTACAATGAGCAGTTCTTC
TRBV20-1	TRBD2	-	TRBJ2-4	CSASMDLADLAKNIQYF	TGCAGTGCTAGTATGGATCTAGCGGATCTAGCCAAAAACATTCAGTACTTC
TRBV12-5	-	-	TRBJ1-1	CASGSPTEEDWNTEAFF	TGTGCTAGTGGTTCCCCGACTGAGGAGGATTGGAACACTGAAGCTTTCTTT
TRBV20-1	-	-	TRBJ2-3	CSARFWSGRESGDTQYF	TGCAGTGCCCGCTTTTGGAGCGGCCGTGAATCAGGAGATACGCAGTATTTT
TRBV5-1	-	few	TRBJ2-5	CASSLVAGRETQYF	TGCGCCAGCAGCTTGGTGGCAGGGAGAGAGACCCAGTACTTC
TRBV7-9	-	-	TRBJ2-1	CASSLAWQGNREQFF	TGTGCCAGCAGCTTAGCGTGGCAGGGGAATAGGGAGCAGTTCTTC
TRBV11-1	TRBD2	-	TRBJ2-5	CASSLALGLAETQYF	TGTGCCAGCAGCTTAGCATTGGGACTAGCAGAGACCCAGTACTTC
TRBV20-1	-	-	TRBJ1-2	CSASPLGRQYGYTF	TGCAGTGCTTCGCCCTTGGGCAGGCAGTATGGCTACACCTTC
TRBV5-1	TRBD2	-	TRBJ2-1	CASSFSGGRRYEQFF	TGCGCCAGCAGCTTCTCGGGGGGGCGTAGGTATGAGCAGTTCTTC
TRBV24-1	-	-	TRBJ2-5	CATSDPQSEGKETQYF	TGTGCCACCAGTGATCCCCAGTCGGAGGGGAAAGAGACCCAGTACTTC
TRBV20-1	TRBD2	-	TRBJ2-2	CSARVPGLAGITGELFF	TGCAGTGCTAGAGTGCCCGGGCTAGCGGGAATTACCGGGGAGCTGTTTTTT
TRBV6-5	-	once	TRBJ1-1	CASSAGAGALNTEAFF	TGTGCCAGCAGCGCGGGGGCAGGCGCTTTGAACACTGAAGCTTTCTTT
TRBV5-1	-	few	TRBJ2-6	CASSRDLLTLGLANVLTF	TGCGCCAGCAGCCGGGACCTTTTGACTCTGGGTTTAGCCAACGTCCTGACTTTC
TRBV6-2/TRBV6-3	TRBD1	few	TRBJ1-1	CASGGTGVTEAFF	TGTGCCAGCGGCGGGACAGGGGTAACTGAAGCTTTCTTT
TRBV14	-	-	TRBJ2-5	CASSQEGWTRPTQETQYF	TGTGCCAGCAGCCAAGAAGGGTGGACAAGACCCACCCAAGAGACCCAGTACTTC
TRBV7-2	TRBD2	few	TRBJ2-7	CASSPGGGLYEQYF	TGTGCCAGCAGCCCGGGCGGGGGACTCTACGAGCAGTACTTC
TRBV5-1	TRBD1	-	TRBJ2-2	CASSLGRTGPGELFF	TGCGCCAGCAGCTTGGGAAGGACAGGGCCCGGGGAGCTGTTTTTT
TRBV2	-	-	TRBJ2-7	CASNQQGEGYEQYF	TGTGCCAGCAACCAACAGGGGGAGGGCTACGAGCAGTACTTC
TRBV12-3/TRBV12-4	-	many	TRBJ2-7	CASSPGFSYEQYF	TGTGCCAGCAGTCCGGGGTTTTCCTACGAGCAGTACTTC
TRBV3-1	-	few	TRBJ2-1	CASNRAPAYNEQFF	TGTGCCAGCAACCGCGCGCCAGCTTACAATGAGCAGTTCTTC
TRBV20-1	TRBD2	-	TRBJ2-3	CSAISGRGTDTQYF	TGCAGTGCTATTAGCGGGAGGGGCACAGATACGCAGTATTTT
TRBV5-1	TRBD1	-	TRBJ2-6	CASRQGLLGANVLTF	TGCGCCAGCCGACAGGGATTGCTTGGGGCCAACGTCCTGACTTTC
TRBV12-3/TRBV12-4	-	-	TRBJ1-5	CASSSVGGTNHPQHF	TGTGCCAGCAGTTCCGTCGGAGGGACTAATCACCCCCAGCATTTT
TRBV7-2	TRBD1	once	TRBJ2-7	CASSLVVSGGNHEQYF	TGTGCCAGCAGCTTAGTGGTGTCAGGGGGCAACCACGAGCAGTACTTC
TRBV20-1	TRBD2	-	TRBJ2-1	CSAPGLGRNNEQFF	TGCAGTGCGCCGGGACTAGGACGGAACAATGAGCAGTTCTTC
TRBV5-1	TRBD2	-	TRBJ2-1	CASSLANPAGVEQFF	TGCGCCAGCAGCTTGGCCAATCCGGCGGGAGTTGAGCAGTTCTTC
TRBV5-1	-	-	TRBJ1-1	CASSLGKTRNTEAFF	TGCGCCAGCAGCTTGGGGAAGACAAGAAACACTGAAGCTTTCTTT
TRBV20-1	TRBD1	few	TRBJ2-7	CSALGQGVHEQYF	TGCAGTGCTCTGGGACAGGGGGTCCACGAGCAGTACTTC
TRBV6-2/TRBV6-3	-	-	TRBJ2-5	CASSYSFRGGETQYF	TGTGCCAGCAGTTACTCTTTCCGGGGAGGCGAGACCCAGTACTTC
TRBV14	TRBD2	-	TRBJ2-1	CASSQLRTSGSWSSYNEQFF	TGTGCCAGCAGCCAACTACGGACTAGCGGGAGTTGGAGCTCCTACAATGAGCAGTTCTTC
TRBV7-6	-	-	TRBJ2-7	CASSLLIQGEGEQYF	TGTGCCAGCAGCCTTTTGATCCAGGGCGAAGGCGAGCAGTACTTC
TRBV29-1	-	-	TRBJ1-1	CSVGFEANTEAFF	TGCAGCGTTGGTTTTGAGGCGAACACTGAAGCTTTCTTT
TRBV5-1	TRBD2	-	TRBJ2-7	CASRALSVRDVSRTSGKRGQYF	TGCGCCAGCAGGGCCCTGTCTGTCAGGGATGTCTCGAGGACTAGCGGGAAAAGGGGGCAGTACTTC
TRBV10-3	TRBD2	-	TRBJ2-3	CAIRTSGDTQYF	TGTGCCATTCGGACTAGCGGAGATACGCAGTATTTT
TRBV7-3	-	few	TRBJ2-5	CASSLWERETQYF	TGTGCCAGCAGCTTATGGGAACGAGAGACCCAGTACTTC
TRBV6-6	-	-	TRBJ1-2	CASSYPSRDIYGYTF	TGTGCCAGCAGTTACCCCTCCCGGGACATTTATGGCTACACCTTC
TRBV20-1	-	-	TRBJ1-2	CSASGDGNYGYTF	TGCAGTGCTAGCGGGGACGGCAACTATGGCTACACCTTC
TRBV29-1	TRBD1	many	TRBJ2-7	CSVDTGTGTYEQYF	TGCAGCGTAGATACCGGGACAGGGACCTACGAGCAGTACTTC
TRBV20-1	TRBD2	-	TRBJ2-7	CSAIPLLANPYEQYF	TGCAGTGCTATCCCTCTACTAGCGAATCCCTACGAGCAGTACTTC
TRBV2	-	-	TRBJ1-2	CASRQPGDYHYGYTF	TGTGCCAGCAGGCAACCAGGGGACTATCACTATGGCTACACCTTC